The TCR beta chain described here comes from a study of persistence of HIV-infected CD4 T cells. Cells were stimulated with overlapping HIV-1 Gag 15-mer peptides. Sorting selected CD4+ T cells upregulating both CD40 ligand and CD69. Donors were HIV-1-infected adults who began suppressive ART during chronic infection. Plasma HIV-1 RNA stayed below 50 copies/mL for at least 4 years. About this clone itself: As yet, its antigen is unknown.

This was the immunoSEQ version 4 assay in survey mode. The protocol was immunoSEQ multiplex PCR, while the TCRdb copy is restricted to in-frame clones and leaves out a portion. Here the sample spans more than 8,500 clones, 82% being singletons. In germline, CDR1 is GTSNPN, CDR2 SVGIG (reference sequence). CDR3 length: 17 amino acids. The junction had 14 bases not matched to a gene; V was cut back by 2 bases and J by 4 bases. Specimen: CD4+ T cells sorted from PBMCs after 18-hour stimulation, collected from a patient who received antiretroviral therapy. The sequence was collected from an adult woman with HIV who was CMV-seropositive. This rearrangement joins TRBV30 to TRBJ1-2, with 9 positions matching TRBD1. CDR3 amino acids: CAWSTQGAYLNIYGYTF. CDR3 DNA: TGTGCCTGGAGTACACAGGGGGCCTACCTTAATATCTATGGCTACACCTTC.